This T cell receptor beta chain comes out of a study of cytomegalovirus exposure and HLA in healthy donors (TCRdb year 2017). Some background on the complete study: A later analysis indicated that the 130 or so validation repertoires were generated on the platform also employed for the roughly 650 repertoires of the first cohort. The study aimed to test whether signatures of past pathogen exposure could be identified by cataloging public T cell receptors. Along with the approximately 700-subject first cohort, a separate validation cohort of some 130 different subjects was used. To predict cytomegalovirus infection status, the study combined high-throughput TCR immunosequencing, statistical association of individual TCRs with disease status, and machine learning. The investigation overall reported the following: Across donors, most TCR sequences were observed very rarely, whereas some public TCRs were present in many individuals. All 120 or so repertoires were used to score co-occurrence in the validation cohort in a later analysis, because that analysis had no HLA typing for the cohort. According to the authors, the approach could potentially be generalized to other disease states and immunological phenotypes. Subsequent analysis determined that TCRs grouped into clusters in the first cohort also showed a tendency toward co-occurrence across the approximately 120 validation repertoires, and roughly 95% of cluster scores exceeded 0. The classifier was reported to diagnose cytomegalovirus status with high specificity and sensitivity in both the original and validation cohorts. In the study, some 180 TCR beta chains were listed as associated with cytomegalovirus. A few of the identified cytomegalovirus-associated TCR beta chains were confirmed in vitro to be specific for cytomegalovirus antigens.

Cut back by 2 bases and 7 bases, the V and J ends lie 11 bases apart. From a lookup of the germline V gene, CDR1 and CDR2 are SQVTM and ANQGSEA. The CDR3, from cysteine to phenylalanine, totals 12 residues. Only the CDR3 DNA is retained, 36 bases long and in frame from the first base. Library generation was performed with the immunoSEQ multiplex PCR assay. The authors processed their data as follows. To diagnose cytomegalovirus status from the catalog of TCR beta chain sequences, a statistical classification framework was built. TCRdb stores this immuneACCESS table with in-frame sequences only. Part of the clones is absent; in the studies checked, under half of the shortfall reflects unresolved V genes, and no reason is known for the rest. The V and J calls and clone size come from that table; D and trimming were worked out from the DNA. Counted in this sample were about 160,000 clones; 75% to 90% of them appeared once. The ten largest clonotypes hold 2% to 2.5% of the sample.

This clone is identified as medium-sized (0.01 to 0.1%). Its antigen target is currently unknown. No quality values exist for individual bases; no much larger clone is one base distant. Separate from the approximately 700-subject first cohort, the validation cohort of around 130 subjects was the group to which the donors belonged. The TCR sequence derives from a woman between 18 and 29 years old in good health and CMV-seronegative. Sequenced sample: PBMCs. The V gene is TRBV29-1 and the J gene is TRBJ1-1, with TRBD1 perhaps the D gene, on 5 matching bases. This receptor has the CDR3 CSVETRADEAFF. Here is the DNA: TGCAGCGTTGAAACCAGGGCCGATGAAGCTTTCTTT.